This T cell receptor (beta chain) was retrieved from a study of T-cell memory formation after mild COVID-19. Study information: Clusters of TCRs were largely donor specific.

Of note for this clonotype: Its antigen is as yet unknown.

Using constant-segment primers, 5'RACE produced TCR alpha and TCR beta cDNA libraries carrying sample barcodes and UMIs. TCRdb analysed the 5' RACE reads with MiXCR anew, one entry per CDR3 protein. The sample comprises about 160,000 distinct CDR3 sequences, 25% to 40% of which are singletons, and about 12% rests with the top ten. Study-wide results and limits: Day 15 to 85 contracting clones showed balanced CD4/CD8; day 15 to 37 expanders favored CD4+.

The origin of this receptor is an adult woman who had mild COVID-19 (a few samples of this study predate the infection). Cell type and time point are not known. Sequenced sample: PBMCs or a T cell subset sorted from them (not recorded which).

CDR3 nucleotides: TGTGCCATCAGTGAGGGCGGGGAGCAGTTCTTC. Amino acids: CAISEGGEQFF. The rearrangement links TRBV10-3 to TRBJ2-1; D might be TRBD2 (5 bases). CDR3 length equals 11 residues. Germline V gene data show CDR1 as ENHRY and CDR2 as SYGVKD. V gave up 2 bases and J gave up 10 bases, with 6 bases separating them.